Listed below are T cell receptor beta chains from one sample, sequenced in a study of neoadjuvant anti-PD-1 for oral cavity cancer. TCRdb's copy holds only in-frame clones and misses some; the assay was immunoSEQ multiplex PCR. The data show over 6,000 clones, 62% seen once. The input for sequencing was PBMCs, taken after nivolumab (anti-PD-1) treatment. These receptors were obtained from a person aged 35 to 85 with oral cavity squamous cell carcinoma. Each CDR3 is given with its conserved first and last residue. D genes are given only for firm matches. Size values are once, few and many counts, or a class for expanded clones, and some rows have none.

size | J | V | D | DNA | CDR3
NA | TRBJ2-2 | TRBV4-1 | TRBD2 | TGCGCCAGCAGCCAAGATCCCCGGGGGGGTTACACCGGGGAGCTGTTTTTT | CASSQDPRGGYTGELFF
NA | TRBJ1-4 | TRBV7-2 | TRBD1 | TGTGCCAGCAGCATGGACAGGGCTAATGAAAAACTGTTTTTT | CASSMDRANEKLFF
NA | TRBJ2-2 | TRBV11-3 | NA | TGTGCCAGCAGCTTGGGGACGGTCACCGGGGAGCTGTTTTTT | CASSLGTVTGELFF
NA | TRBJ2-3 | TRBV5-1 | NA | TGCGCCAGCAGCTTGGAGATCGGGCAGCCCAGAGATACGCAGTATTTT | CASSLEIGQPRDTQYF
NA | TRBJ2-5 | TRBV5-4 | NA | TGTGCCAGCAGCTTACAGGAGCAAGAGACCCAGTACTTC | CASSLQEQETQYF
NA | TRBJ2-3 | TRBV10-2 | TRBD2 | TGCGCCAGCATCACGCGGCAGGGAGGGGGCACAGATACGCAGTATTTT | CASITRQGGGTDTQYF
NA | TRBJ1-1 | TRBV18 | NA | TGTGCCAGCTCACCACCGGCCCGAAACACTGAAGCTTTCTTT | CASSPPARNTEAFF
NA | TRBJ1-6 | TRBV4-3 | TRBD1 | TGCGCCAGCAGCCAGACGACAGGGGTGAATTCACCCCTCCACTTT | CASSQTTGVNSPLHF
NA | TRBJ2-7 | TRBV5-6 | TRBD1 | TGTGCCAGCAGCCGGGACAGGGGAACCTACGAGCAGTACTTC | CASSRDRGTYEQYF
NA | TRBJ1-4 | TRBV5-4 | TRBD1 | TGTGCCAGCAGCCGATCTACCGGGACAGTAAATGAAAAACTGTTTTTT | CASSRSTGTVNEKLFF
NA | TRBJ1-5 | TRBV19 | TRBD1 | TGTGCCAGTAGTAACCCCGCTTTGGGGACAGGCCGCAATCAGCCCCAGCATTTT | CASSNPALGTGRNQPQHF
few | TRBJ1-5 | TRBV5-5 | NA | TGTGCCAGCAGCTTGTGGGTATCCTCAGGGCAGCCCCAGCATTTT | CASSLWVSSGQPQHF
NA | TRBJ1-1 | TRBV11-3 | NA | TGTGCCAGCAGCTTTCGGGGAGGCACTGAAGCTTTCTTT | CASSFRGGTEAFF
once | TRBJ2-3 | TRBV10-3 | TRBD2 | TGTGCCATCAGACCGGGACTAGCGGGGGGGCGGGACACAGATACGCAGTATTTT | CAIRPGLAGGRDTDTQYF
NA | TRBJ1-2 | TRBV20-1 | NA | TGCAGTGCTACAGGGTCCTATGGCTACACCTTC | CSATGSYGYTF
NA | TRBJ1-6 | TRBV10-2 | NA | TGCGCCAGCAGTGAGTCCGTCCGCAGGCTAAGCTCCTATAATTCACCCCTCCACTTT | CASSESVRRLSSYNSPLHF
few | TRBJ1-1 | TRBV28 | NA | TGTGCCAGCAGGGTGAACACTGAAGCTTTCTTT | CASRVNTEAFF
NA | TRBJ2-1 | TRBV5-1 | NA | TGCGCCAGCAACGTCGACTCAGGGATTGAGCAGTTCTTC | CASNVDSGIEQFF
few | TRBJ1-3 | TRBV6-5 | NA | TGTGCCAGCATCGGGGGGCAGTCCGGAAACACCATATATTTT | CASIGGQSGNTIYF
once | TRBJ2-3 | TRBV4-3 | TRBD2 | TGCGCCAGCAGCCAAGCCCCCGGGGCGGGGGGGCTAGATACGCAGTATTTT | CASSQAPGAGGLDTQYF
NA | TRBJ2-3 | TRBV6-1 | NA | TGTGCCAGCAGTGACAGGGAAACAGATACGCAGTATTTT | CASSDRETDTQYF
NA | TRBJ1-4 | TRBV7-2 | NA | TGTGCCAGCAGCTTAGCGCGGGGCATAAATGAAAAACTGTTTTTT | CASSLARGINEKLFF
NA | TRBJ2-3 | TRBV11-3 | TRBD1 | TGTGCCAGCAGCTTAGGCTCCGGGACAGGGGTATTGGATACGCAGTATTTT | CASSLGSGTGVLDTQYF
NA | TRBJ2-3 | TRBV6-5 | TRBD1 | TGTGCCAGCAGAAACAGGGGAACGGGCACAGATACGCAGTATTTT | CASRNRGTGTDTQYF
NA | TRBJ1-3 | TRBV4-3 | NA | TGCGCCAGCAGCCCCGACAATGGACCCAACACCATATATTTT | CASSPDNGPNTIYF
NA | TRBJ1-6 | TRBV30 | NA | TGTGCCTGGGATCTGAAGGCCGGAGGGTCACCCCTCCACTTT | CAWDLKAGGSPLHF
once | TRBJ1-6 | TRBV2 | NA | TGTGCCAGCAGTATTCAGTATAATTCACCCCTCCACTTT | CASSIQYNSPLHF
NA | TRBJ2-5 | TRBV11-3 | NA | TGTGCCAGCAGCTTAAGGGGGGCAAAAGAGACCCAGTACTTC | CASSLRGAKETQYF
NA | TRBJ2-1 | TRBV4-1 | TRBD2 | TGCGCCAGCAGCCAACGACCCGGGACTAGCGGGGGGTCCAGCTCCTACAATGAGCAGTTCTTC | CASSQRPGTSGGSSSYNEQFF